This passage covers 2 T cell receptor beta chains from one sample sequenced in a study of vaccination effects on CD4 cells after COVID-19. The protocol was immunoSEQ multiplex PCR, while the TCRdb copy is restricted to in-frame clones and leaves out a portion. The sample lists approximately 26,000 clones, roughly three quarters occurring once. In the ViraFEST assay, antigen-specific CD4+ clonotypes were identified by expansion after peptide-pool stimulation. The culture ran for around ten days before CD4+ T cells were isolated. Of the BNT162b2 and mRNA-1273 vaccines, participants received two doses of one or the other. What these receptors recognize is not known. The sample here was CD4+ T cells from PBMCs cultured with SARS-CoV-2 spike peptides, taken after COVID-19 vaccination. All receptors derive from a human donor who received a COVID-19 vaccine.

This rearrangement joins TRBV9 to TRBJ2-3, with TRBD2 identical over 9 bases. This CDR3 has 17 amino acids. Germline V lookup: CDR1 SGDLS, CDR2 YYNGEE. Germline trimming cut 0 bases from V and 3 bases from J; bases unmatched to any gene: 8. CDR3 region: CASSVARIAGATDTQYF. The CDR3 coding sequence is TGTGCCAGCAGCGTAGCTAGAATAGCGGGAGCAACAGATACGCAGTATTTT.

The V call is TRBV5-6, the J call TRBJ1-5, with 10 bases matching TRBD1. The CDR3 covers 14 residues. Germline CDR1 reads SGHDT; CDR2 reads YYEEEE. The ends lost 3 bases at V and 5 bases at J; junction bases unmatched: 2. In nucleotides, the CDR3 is TGTGCCAGCAGCTGGACAGGGGGGGATCAGCCCCAGCATTTT. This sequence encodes CASSWTGGDQPQHF. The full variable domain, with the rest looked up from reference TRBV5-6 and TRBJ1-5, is DAGVTQSPTHLIKTRGQQVTLRCSPKSGHDTVSWYQQALGQGPQFIFQYYEEEERQRGNFPDRFSGHQFPNYSSELNVNALLLGDSALYLCASSWTGGDQPQHFGDGTRLSIL.